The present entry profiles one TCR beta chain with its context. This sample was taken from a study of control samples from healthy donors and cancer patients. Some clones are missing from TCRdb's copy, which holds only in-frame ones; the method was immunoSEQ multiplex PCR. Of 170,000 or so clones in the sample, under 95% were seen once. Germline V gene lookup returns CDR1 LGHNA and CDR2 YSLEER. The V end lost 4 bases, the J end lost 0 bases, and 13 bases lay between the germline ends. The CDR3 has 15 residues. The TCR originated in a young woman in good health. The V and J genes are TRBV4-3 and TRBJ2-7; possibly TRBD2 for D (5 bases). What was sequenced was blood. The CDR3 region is CASSPDWTGSYEQYF. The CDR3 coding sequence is TGCGCCAGCAGCCCGGACTGGACCGGCTCCTACGAGCAGTACTTC.